This T cell receptor beta chain was identified during a study of blood T cell repertoires in COVID-19. Across the whole study: The United States, Italy and Spain were the sources of the acute and convalescent COVID-19 samples. From T cells, B-cell-depleted T cells, or PBMCs came the material, which was cDNA or gDNA.

The authors' processing: Scientists estimated how many nucleated cells there were by amplifying reference gene primers. TCRdb's copy holds only in-frame clones and misses some; the assay was immunoSEQ multiplex PCR. The V and J calls and the clone size are those of that table, but D and trimming were determined from the DNA. The data contain over 150,000 clones, roughly 88% of them singletons. Input material: peripheral blood. The TCR originated in a woman in her sixties with acute or convalescent COVID-19.

CDR3 sequence (DNA): TGTGCCAGCAGCCTGGGACAGGCTACCTACAATGAGCAGTTCTTC. Its protein is CASSLGQATYNEQFF. The J gene is TRBJ2-1, the V gene TRBV9; 8 bases map to TRBD1. The CDR3 totals 15 residues. Germline assignment: CDR1 SGDLS and CDR2 YYNGEE. Trimming removed 4 bases from V and 2 bases from J; junction bases left unmatched: 5.